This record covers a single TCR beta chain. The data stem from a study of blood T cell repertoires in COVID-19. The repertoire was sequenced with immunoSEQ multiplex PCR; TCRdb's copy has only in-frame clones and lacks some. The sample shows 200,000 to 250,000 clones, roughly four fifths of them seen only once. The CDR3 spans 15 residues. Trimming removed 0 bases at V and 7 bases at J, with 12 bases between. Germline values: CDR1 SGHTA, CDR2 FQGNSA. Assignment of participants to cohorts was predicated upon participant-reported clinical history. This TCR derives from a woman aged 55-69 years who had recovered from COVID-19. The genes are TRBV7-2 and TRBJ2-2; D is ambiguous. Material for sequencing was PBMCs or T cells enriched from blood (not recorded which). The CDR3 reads CASSLAARVGGELFF. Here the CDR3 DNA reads TGTGCCAGCAGCTTAGCGGCCCGGGTTGGCGGGGAGCTGTTTTTT.